This T cell receptor (beta chain) was obtained from a study of beta chain features in type 1 diabetes. This clone was recorded a few times. Its specificity is not known. Overall study results and limits: The study found moderately but significantly shorter TCRB CDR3s in all four CD4+ subsets of Type 1 diabetes patients.

Since all of the isolated RNA was reverse transcribed, expressed TCRB transcripts were what got sequenced. Clones were sequenced by immunoSEQ multiplex PCR, and TCRdb holds only the in-frame ones, with some missing. The sample carries 150,000 to 200,000 clones, around 9% recorded once. V was trimmed by 6 bases and J by 10 bases, leaving 13 bases between them. CDR1 and CDR2 (germline): SNHLY, FYNNEI. This CDR3 spans 11 amino acids. Sample: central memory CD4+ T cells from blood. The chain carries TRBV2 and TRBJ2-7; tentatively, D is TRBD2 (7 bases). The receptor was derived from a woman in her thirties with type 1 diabetes. The CDR3 DNA reads TGTGCCAGCAGGCAGGGGACTACTCAGTACTTC. It encodes CASRQGTTQYF.